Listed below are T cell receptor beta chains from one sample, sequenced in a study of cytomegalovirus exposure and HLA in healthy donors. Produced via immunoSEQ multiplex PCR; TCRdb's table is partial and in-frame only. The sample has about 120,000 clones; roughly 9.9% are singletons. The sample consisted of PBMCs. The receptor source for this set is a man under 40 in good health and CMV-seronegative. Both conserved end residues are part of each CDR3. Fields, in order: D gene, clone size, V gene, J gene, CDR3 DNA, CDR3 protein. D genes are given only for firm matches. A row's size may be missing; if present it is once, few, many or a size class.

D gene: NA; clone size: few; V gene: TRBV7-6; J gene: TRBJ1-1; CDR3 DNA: TGTGCCAGCAGCTTAGCGGTGGTAAGGGGAAGGCGCACTGAAGCTTTCTTT; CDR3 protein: CASSLAVVRGRRTEAFF
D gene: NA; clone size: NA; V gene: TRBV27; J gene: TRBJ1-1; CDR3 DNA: TGTGCCAGCAGTTTATCGGCAGGGAGGACTGAAGCTTTCTTT; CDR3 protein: CASSLSAGRTEAFF
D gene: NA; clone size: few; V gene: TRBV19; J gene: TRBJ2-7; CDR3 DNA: TGTGCCAGTAGGGGGGGTGGGGCCCGCTCCTACGAGCAGTACTTC; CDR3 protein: CASRGGGARSYEQYF
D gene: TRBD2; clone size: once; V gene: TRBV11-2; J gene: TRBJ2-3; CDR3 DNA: TGTGCCAGCAGCTTAGGGCCCTTGGAGCGGGGGGTCGAGGATACGCAGTATTTT; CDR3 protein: CASSLGPLERGVEDTQYF
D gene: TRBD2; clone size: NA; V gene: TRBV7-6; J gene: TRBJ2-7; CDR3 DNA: TGTGCCAGCAGTTCCCTAGCGGGAGGGCCAAACGAGCAGTACTTC; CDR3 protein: CASSSLAGGPNEQYF
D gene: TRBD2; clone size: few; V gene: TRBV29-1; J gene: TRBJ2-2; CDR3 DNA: TGCAGCGTCGAGAACGGGGGGACCTCGAACACCGGGGAGCTGTTTTTT; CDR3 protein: CSVENGGTSNTGELFF
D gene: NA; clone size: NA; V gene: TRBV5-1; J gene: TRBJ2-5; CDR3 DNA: TGCGCCAGCAGCTTGAACGCGGGGGCGCGAATTGGAGAGACCCAGTACTTC; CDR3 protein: CASSLNAGARIGETQYF
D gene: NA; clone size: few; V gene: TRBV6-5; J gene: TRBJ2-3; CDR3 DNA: TGTGCCAGCAGTTACACCAAAGGACAGTTTCAAGATACGCAGTATTTT; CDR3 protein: CASSYTKGQFQDTQYF
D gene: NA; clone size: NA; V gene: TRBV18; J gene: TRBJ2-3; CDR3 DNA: TGTGCCAGCTCACCACTTAATACAGATACGCAGTATTTT; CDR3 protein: CASSPLNTDTQYF
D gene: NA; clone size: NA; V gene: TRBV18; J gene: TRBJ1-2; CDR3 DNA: TGTGCCAGCTCACCACCGGGTGGGAGCACTAACTATGGCTACACCTTC; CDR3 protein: CASSPPGGSTNYGYTF
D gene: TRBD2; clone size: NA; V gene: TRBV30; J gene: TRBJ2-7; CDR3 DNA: TGTGCCTGGAGTGCGGCAGCGGGGGAGTCCTACGAGCAGTACTTC; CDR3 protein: CAWSAAAGESYEQYF
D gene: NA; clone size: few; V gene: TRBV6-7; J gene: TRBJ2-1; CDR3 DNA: TGTGCCAGCAGTTACCCGGCAGGGGCCTATGAGCAGTTCTTC; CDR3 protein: CASSYPAGAYEQFF
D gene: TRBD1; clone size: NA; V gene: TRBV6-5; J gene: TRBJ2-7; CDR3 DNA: TGTGCCAGCAGTTACTCTCGGACAGGGTCTACCTACGAGCAGTACTTC; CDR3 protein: CASSYSRTGSTYEQYF
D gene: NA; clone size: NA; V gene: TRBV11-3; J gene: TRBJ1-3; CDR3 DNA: TGTGCCAGCCCACGGGGTGCCCTCAACTCTGGAAACACCATATATTTT; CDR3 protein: CASPRGALNSGNTIYF
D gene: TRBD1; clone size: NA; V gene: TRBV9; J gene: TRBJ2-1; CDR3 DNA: TGTGCCAGCAGCGACCGGGACAGGGGGCTGGTTGAGCAGTTCTTC; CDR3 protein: CASSDRDRGLVEQFF
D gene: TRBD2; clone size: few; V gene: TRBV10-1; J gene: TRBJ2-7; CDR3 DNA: TGCGCCAGCAGTGAGTCGTCGGGAGGTCCCACCTACGAGCAGTACTTC; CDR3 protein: CASSESSGGPTYEQYF
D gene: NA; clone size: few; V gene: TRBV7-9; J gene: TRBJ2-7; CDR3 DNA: TGTGCCAGCAACTCAGGGCGCGAGCAGTACTTC; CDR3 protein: CASNSGREQYF
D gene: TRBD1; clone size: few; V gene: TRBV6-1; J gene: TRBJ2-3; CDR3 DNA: TGTGCCAGCACTGGACAGGGTAGAGCAGATACGCAGTATTTT; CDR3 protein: CASTGQGRADTQYF
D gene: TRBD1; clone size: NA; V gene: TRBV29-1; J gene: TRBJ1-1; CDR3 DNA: TGCAGCGTTCCAGGGACAGGAGTAACTGAAGCTTTCTTT; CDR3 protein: CSVPGTGVTEAFF
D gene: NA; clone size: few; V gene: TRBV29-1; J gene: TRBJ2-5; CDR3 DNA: TGCAGCGTTGAAGAATGGCAGGGAGAGACCCAGTACTTC; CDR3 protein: CSVEEWQGETQYF
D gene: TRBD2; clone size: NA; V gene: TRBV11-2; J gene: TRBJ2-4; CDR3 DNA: TGTGCCAGCAACCTAGCGGGGACAGACATTCAGTACTTC; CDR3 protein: CASNLAGTDIQYF
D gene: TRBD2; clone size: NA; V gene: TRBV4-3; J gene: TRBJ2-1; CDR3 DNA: TGCGCCAGCAGCCAGTCTAGCGGGGGGTACAATGAGCAGTTCTTC; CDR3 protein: CASSQSSGGYNEQFF
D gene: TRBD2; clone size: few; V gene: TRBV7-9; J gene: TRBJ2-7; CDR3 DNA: TGTGCCAGCAGCTCGGGACTAGCGGGCGAGCAGTACTTC; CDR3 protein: CASSSGLAGEQYF
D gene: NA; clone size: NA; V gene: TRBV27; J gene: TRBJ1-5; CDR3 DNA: TGTGCCAGCAGTTTGGGGGGACGGTGGTCGCCCCAGCATTTT; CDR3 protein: CASSLGGRWSPQHF
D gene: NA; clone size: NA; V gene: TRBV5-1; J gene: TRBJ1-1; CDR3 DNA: TGCGCCAGCAGCCGAGCCGAACGGGACACTGAAGCTTTCTTT; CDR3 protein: CASSRAERDTEAFF
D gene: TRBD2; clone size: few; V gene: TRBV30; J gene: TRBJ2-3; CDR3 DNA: TGTGCCTGGTCTAGCGGGGTCACAGATACGCAGTATTTT; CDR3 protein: CAWSSGVTDTQYF
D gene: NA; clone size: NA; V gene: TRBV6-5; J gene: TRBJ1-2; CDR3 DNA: TGTGCCAGCAGCTATACAGGGATCGGTGGCTACACCTTC; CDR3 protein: CASSYTGIGGYTF
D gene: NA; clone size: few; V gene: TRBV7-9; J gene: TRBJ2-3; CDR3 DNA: TGCGCCAGCAGCTTCATGGATACGCAGTATTTT; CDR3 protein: CASSFMDTQYF
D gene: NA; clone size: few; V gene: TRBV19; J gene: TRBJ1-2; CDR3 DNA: TGTGCCAGTAGTATCCAGCCGGGATACTATGGCTACACCTTC; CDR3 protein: CASSIQPGYYGYTF
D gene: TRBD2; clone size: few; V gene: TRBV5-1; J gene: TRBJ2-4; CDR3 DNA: TGCGCCAGCAGCTTTAGTTTTTCTTGGGCTAGCGGGCCCTGGGACATTCAGTACTTC; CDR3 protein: CASSFSFSWASGPWDIQYF
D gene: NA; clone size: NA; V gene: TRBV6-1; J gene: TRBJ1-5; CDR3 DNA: TGTGCCAGCAGTGAAGGCGCAAGTATAGATCAGCCCCAGCATTTT; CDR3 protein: CASSEGASIDQPQHF
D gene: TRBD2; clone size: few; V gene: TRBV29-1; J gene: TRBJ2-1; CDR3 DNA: TGCAGCGTTGAGGGACTAGCGGGCCTCAAATGGGGCAATGAGCAGTTCTTC; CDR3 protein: CSVEGLAGLKWGNEQFF
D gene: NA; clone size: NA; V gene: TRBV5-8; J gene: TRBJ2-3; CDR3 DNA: TGTGCCAGCAGCTTGCCAGGGACAGATACGCAGTATTTT; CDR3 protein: CASSLPGTDTQYF
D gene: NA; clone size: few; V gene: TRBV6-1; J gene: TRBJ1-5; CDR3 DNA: TGTGCCAGCAGTGATAGATCAGGGGGCAATCAGCCCCAGCATTTT; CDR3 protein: CASSDRSGGNQPQHF
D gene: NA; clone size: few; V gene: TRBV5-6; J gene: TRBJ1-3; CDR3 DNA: TGTGCCAGCAGCTTACTGGGAAACACCATATATTTT; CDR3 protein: CASSLLGNTIYF
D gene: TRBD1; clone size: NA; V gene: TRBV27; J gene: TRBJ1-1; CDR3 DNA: TGTGCCAGCAGTTTATCCCGCGGACAGGGGGCGCGGGAGGACACTGAAGCTTTCTTT; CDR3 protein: CASSLSRGQGAREDTEAFF
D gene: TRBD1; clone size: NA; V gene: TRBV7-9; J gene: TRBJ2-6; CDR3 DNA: TGTGCCAGCAGCCCCGGACAGGGCGCCGTCTCTGGGGCCAACGTCCTGACTTTC; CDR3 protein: CASSPGQGAVSGANVLTF
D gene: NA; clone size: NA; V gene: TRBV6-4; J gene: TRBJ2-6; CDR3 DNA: TGTGCCAGCAGTGAAGCTGCGGGGGCCAACGTCCTGACTTTC; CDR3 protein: CASSEAAGANVLTF
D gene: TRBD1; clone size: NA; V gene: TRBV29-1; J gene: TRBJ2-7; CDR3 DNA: TGCAGCGTTGTTCGGGCAGGGGGCTCCTACGAGCAGTACTTC; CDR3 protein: CSVVRAGGSYEQYF
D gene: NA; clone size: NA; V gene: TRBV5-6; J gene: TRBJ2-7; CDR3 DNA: TGTGCCAGCAGATTGGCAGGTATGAGATACGAGCAGTACTTC; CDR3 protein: CASRLAGMRYEQYF
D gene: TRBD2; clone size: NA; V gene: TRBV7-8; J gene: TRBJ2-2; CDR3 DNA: TGTGCCAGCAGTAGGCGGGGGAGTAACACCGGGGAGCTGTTTTTT; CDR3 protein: CASSRRGSNTGELFF
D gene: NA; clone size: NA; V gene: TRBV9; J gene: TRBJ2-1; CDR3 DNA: TGTGCCAGCAGCGTAGGTGGGGAGTACTCCTACAATGAGCAGTTCTTC; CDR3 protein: CASSVGGEYSYNEQFF